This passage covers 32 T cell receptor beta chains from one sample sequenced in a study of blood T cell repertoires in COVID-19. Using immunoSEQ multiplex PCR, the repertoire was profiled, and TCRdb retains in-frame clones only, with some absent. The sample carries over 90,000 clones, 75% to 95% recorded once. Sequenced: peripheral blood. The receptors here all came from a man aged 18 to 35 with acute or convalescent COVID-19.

CDR3 bases: TGTGCCAGCAGTTTAGTACAGGGGGTAGGCAACTATGGCTACACCTTC. Its translation is CASSLVQGVGNYGYTF. The rearrangement joins TRBV27 to TRBJ1-2, with 8 bases that match TRBD1. Germline V gives CDR1 MNHEY, CDR2 SMNVEV (reference sequence). V was clipped by 2 bases and J by 2 bases; unmatched bases: 7. CDR3 size: 16 residues.

As DNA, the CDR3 is TGCGCCAGCAGCTTGGAGGTTCCGCCTAGCGGGGGGCCCACAGATACGCAGTATTTT. The encoded protein is CASSLEVPPSGGPTDTQYF. V is TRBV5-1 and J is TRBJ2-3; 11 bases agree with TRBD2. Per the germline V gene, CDR1 is SGHRS and CDR2 is YFSETQ. V was pared by 0 bases and J by 2 bases, with 11 bases of the junction left unmatched. The CDR3 is 19 amino acids.

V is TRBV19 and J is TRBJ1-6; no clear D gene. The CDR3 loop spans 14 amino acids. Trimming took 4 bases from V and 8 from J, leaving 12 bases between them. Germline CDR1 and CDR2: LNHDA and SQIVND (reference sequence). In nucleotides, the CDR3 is TGTGCCAGTAGTAGAGGGTATGAGGATTCACCCCTCCACTTT. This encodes CASSRGYEDSPLHF. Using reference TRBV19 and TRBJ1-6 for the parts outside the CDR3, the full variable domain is DGGITQSPKYLFRKEGQNVTLSCEQNLNHDAMYWYRQDPGQGLRLIYYSQIVNDFQKGDIAEGYSVSREKKESFPLTVTSAQKNPTAFYLCASSRGYEDSPLHFGNGTRLTVT.

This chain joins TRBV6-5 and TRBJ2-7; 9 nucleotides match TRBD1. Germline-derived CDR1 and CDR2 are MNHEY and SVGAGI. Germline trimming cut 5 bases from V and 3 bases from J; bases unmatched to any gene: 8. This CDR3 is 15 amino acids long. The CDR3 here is CASSPGTGRVYEQYF. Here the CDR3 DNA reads TGTGCCAGCAGTCCCGGGACAGGGAGGGTCTACGAGCAGTACTTC.

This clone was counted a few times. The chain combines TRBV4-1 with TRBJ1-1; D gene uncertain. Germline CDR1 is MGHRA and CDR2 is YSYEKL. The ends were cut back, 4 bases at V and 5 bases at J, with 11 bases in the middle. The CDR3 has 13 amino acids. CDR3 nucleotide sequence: TGCGCCAGCAGCCCCGGGGTAGGGACTGAAGCTTTCTTT. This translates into CASSPGVGTEAFF.

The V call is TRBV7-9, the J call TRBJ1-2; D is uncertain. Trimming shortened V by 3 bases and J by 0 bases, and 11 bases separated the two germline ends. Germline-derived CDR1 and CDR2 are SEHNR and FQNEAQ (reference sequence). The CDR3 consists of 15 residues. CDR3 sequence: CASSLNTRSNYGYTF. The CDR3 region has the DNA TGTGCCAGCAGCTTGAATACACGTTCTAACTATGGCTACACCTTC. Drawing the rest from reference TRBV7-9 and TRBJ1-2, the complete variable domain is DTGVSQNPRHKITKRGQNVTFRCDPISEHNRLYWYRQTLGQGPEFLTYFQNEAQLEKSRLLSDRFSAERPKGSFSTLEIQRTEQGDSAMYLCASSLNTRSNYGYTFGSGTRLTVV.

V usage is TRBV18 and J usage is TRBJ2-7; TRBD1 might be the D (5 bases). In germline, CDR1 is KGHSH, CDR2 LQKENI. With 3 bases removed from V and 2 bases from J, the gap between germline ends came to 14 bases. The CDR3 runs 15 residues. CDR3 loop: CASSPFDQGAYEQYF. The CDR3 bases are TGTGCCAGCTCACCCTTCGACCAAGGGGCCTACGAGCAGTACTTC.

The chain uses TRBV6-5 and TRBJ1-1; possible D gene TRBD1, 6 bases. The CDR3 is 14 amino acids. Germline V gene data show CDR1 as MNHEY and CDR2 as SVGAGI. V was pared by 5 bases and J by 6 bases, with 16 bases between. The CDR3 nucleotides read TGTGCCAGCAGTAGAGTACAGGGAGGGGCTGAAGCTTTCTTT. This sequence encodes CASSRVQGGAEAFF.

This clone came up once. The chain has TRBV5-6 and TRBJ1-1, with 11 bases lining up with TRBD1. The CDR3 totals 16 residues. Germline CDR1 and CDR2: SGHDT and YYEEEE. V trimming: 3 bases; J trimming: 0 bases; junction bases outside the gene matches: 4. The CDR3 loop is CASSSPGQGVNTEAFF. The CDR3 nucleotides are TGTGCCAGCAGCTCCCCGGGACAGGGGGTGAACACTGAAGCTTTCTTT.

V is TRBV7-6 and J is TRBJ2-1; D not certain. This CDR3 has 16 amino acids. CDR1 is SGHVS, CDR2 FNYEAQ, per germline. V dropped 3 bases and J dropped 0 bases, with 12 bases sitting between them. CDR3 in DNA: TGTGCCAGCAGCTTCACTCCAGGCGACTCCTACAATGAGCAGTTCTTC. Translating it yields CASSFTPGDSYNEQFF. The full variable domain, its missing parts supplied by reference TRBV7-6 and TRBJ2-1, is GAGVSQSPRYKVTKRGQDVALRCDPISGHVSLYWYRQALGQGPEFLTYFNYEAQQDKSGLPNDRFSAERPEGSISTLTIQRTEQRDSAMYRCASSFTPGDSYNEQFFGPGTRLTVL.

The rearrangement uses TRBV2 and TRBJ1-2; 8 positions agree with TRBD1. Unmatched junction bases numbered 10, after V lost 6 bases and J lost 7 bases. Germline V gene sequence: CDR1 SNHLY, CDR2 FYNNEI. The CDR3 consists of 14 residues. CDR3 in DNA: TGTGCCAGCAGCCTCGGGACAGGCCTTCCTGGCTACACCTTC. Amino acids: CASSLGTGLPGYTF.

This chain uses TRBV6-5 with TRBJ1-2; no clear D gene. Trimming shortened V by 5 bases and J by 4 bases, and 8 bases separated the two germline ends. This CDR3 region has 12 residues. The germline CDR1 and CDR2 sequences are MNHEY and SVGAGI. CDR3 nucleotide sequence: TGTGCCAGCAGTACAGAGTCCTATGGCTACACCTTC. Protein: CASSTESYGYTF.

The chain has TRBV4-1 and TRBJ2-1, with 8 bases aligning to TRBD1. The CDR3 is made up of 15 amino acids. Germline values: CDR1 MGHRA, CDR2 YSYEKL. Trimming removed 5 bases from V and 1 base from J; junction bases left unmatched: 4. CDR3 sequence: CASSFDRGSYNEQFF. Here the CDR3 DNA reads TGCGCCAGCAGCTTTGACAGGGGTTCCTACAATGAGCAGTTCTTC.

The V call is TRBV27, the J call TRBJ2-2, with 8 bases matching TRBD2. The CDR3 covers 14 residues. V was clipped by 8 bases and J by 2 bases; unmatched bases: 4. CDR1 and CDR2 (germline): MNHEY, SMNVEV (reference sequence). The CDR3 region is CASRTSGNTGELFF. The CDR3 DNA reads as TGTGCCAGCCGAACTAGCGGTAACACCGGGGAGCTGTTTTTT.

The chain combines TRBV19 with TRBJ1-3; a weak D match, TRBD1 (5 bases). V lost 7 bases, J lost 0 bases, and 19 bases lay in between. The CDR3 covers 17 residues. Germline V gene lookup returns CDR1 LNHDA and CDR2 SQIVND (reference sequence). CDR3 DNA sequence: TGTGCCAGTACCCAACCGGAGGGGTCTATCTCTGGAAACACCATATATTTT. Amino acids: CASTQPEGSISGNTIYF.

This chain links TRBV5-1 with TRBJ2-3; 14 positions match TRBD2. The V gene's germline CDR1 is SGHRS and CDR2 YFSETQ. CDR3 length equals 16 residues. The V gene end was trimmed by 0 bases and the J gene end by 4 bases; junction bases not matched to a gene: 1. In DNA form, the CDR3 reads TGCGCCAGCAGCTTGGGGGGACTAGCGGGAGCAGATACGCAGTATTTT. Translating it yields CASSLGGLAGADTQYF.

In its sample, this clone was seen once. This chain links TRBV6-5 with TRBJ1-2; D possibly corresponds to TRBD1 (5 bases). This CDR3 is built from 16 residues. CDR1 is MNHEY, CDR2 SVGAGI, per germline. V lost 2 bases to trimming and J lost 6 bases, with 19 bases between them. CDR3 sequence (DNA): TGTGCCAGCAGTTACGCCAGTGGGGGGGGGAGGGATGGCTACACCTTC. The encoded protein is CASSYASGGGRDGYTF.

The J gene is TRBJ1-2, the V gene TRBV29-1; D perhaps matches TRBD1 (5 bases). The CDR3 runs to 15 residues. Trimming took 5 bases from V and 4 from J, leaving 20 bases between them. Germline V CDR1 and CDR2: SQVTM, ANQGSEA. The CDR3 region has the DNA TGCAGCGTTCTCCCTTTTCAGGGCGAAGGCTATGGCTACACCTTC. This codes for CSVLPFQGEGYGYTF.

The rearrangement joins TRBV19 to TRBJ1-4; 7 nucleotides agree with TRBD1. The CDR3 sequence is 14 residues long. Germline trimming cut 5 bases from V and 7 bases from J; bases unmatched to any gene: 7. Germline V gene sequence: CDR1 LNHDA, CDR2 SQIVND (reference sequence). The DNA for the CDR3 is TGTGCCAGTAGTCCTAGACAGGGTGGTGAAAAACTGTTTTTT. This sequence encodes CASSPRQGGEKLFF. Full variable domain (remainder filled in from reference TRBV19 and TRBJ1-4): DGGITQSPKYLFRKEGQNVTLSCEQNLNHDAMYWYRQDPGQGLRLIYYSQIVNDFQKGDIAEGYSVSREKKESFPLTVTSAQKNPTAFYLCASSPRQGGEKLFFGSGTQLSVL.

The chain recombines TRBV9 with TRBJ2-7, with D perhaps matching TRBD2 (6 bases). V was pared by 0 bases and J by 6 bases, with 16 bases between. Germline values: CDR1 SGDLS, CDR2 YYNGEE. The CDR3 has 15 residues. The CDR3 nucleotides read TGTGCCAGCAGCGTAGGGGTAAGGGGCGGGACCGAGCAGTACTTC. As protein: CASSVGVRGGTEQYF.

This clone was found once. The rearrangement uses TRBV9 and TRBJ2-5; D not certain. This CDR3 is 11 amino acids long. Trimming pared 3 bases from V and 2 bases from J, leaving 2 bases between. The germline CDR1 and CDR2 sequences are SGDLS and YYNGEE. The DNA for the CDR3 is TGTGCCAGCAGCGCTCAAGAGACCCAGTACTTC. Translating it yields CASSAQETQYF.

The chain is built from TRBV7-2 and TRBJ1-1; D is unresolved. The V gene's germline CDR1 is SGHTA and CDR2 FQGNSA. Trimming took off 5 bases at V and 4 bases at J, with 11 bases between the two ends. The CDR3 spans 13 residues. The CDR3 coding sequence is TGTGCCAGCAGCCCGACTGCAAGCACTGAAGCTTTCTTT. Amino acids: CASSPTASTEAFF.

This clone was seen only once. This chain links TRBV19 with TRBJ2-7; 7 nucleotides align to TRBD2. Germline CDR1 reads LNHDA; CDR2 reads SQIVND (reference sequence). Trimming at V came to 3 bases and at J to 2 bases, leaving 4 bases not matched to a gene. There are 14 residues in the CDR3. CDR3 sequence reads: CASSIRGGTYEQYF. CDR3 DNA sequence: TGTGCCAGTAGTATCCGGGGAGGGACCTACGAGCAGTACTTC.

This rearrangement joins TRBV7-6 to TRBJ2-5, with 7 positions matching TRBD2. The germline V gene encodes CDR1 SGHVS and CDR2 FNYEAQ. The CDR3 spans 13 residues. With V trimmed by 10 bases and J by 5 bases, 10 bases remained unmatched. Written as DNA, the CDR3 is TGTGCCATCCAGCGGGACGTGGGTGAGACCCAGTACTTC. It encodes CAIQRDVGETQYF.

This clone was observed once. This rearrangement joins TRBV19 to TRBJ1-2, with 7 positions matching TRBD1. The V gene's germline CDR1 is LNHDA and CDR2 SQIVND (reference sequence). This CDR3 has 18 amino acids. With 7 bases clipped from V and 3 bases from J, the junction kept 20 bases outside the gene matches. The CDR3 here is CASTTPRGRGVGDYGYTF. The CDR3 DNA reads TGTGCCAGTACCACACCCCGGGGCAGGGGGGTAGGTGACTATGGCTACACCTTC.

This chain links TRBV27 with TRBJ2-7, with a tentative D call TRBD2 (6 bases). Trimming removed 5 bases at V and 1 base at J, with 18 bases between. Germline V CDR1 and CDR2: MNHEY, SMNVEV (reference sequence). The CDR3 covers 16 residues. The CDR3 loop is CASSPLGSGNSYEQYF. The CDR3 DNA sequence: TGTGCCAGCAGTCCCCTAGGTAGCGGAAATTCCTACGAGCAGTACTTC.

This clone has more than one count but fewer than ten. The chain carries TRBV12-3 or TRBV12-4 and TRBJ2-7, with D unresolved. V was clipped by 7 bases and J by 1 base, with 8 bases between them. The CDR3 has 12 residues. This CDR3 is CASKKESYEQYF. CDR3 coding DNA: TGTGCCAGCAAGAAGGAGTCCTACGAGCAGTACTTC.

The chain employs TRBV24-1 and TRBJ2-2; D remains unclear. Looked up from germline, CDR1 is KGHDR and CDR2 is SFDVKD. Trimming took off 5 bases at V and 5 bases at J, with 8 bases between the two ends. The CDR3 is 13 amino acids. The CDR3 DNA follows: TGTGCCACCAGTGCGTCGCTAACCGGGGAGCTGTTTTTT. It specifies CATSASLTGELFF.

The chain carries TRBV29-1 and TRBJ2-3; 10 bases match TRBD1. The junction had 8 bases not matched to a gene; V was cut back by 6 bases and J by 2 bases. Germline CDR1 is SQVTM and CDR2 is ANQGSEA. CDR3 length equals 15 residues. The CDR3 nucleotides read TGCAGCGTGAGGCTGGGACAGGGGACCACAGATACGCAGTATTTT. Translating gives CSVRLGQGTTDTQYF.

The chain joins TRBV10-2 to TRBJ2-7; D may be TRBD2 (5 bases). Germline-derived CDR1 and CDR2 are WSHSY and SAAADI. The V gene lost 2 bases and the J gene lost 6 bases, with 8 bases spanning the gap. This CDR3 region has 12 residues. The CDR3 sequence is CASSEDYFEQYF. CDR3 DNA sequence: TGCGCCAGCAGTGAGGACTATTTCGAGCAGTACTTC.

CDR3 region: CASSLVNRVTDTQYF. The CDR3, as DNA: TGTGCCAGCAGTTTAGTGAACAGGGTCACAGATACGCAGTATTTT. The V call is TRBV28, the J call TRBJ2-3; D may be TRBD1 (6 bases). V was pared by 2 bases and J by 2 bases, with 11 bases between. Germline CDR1 reads MDHEN; CDR2 reads SYDVKM. CDR3 size: 15 residues.

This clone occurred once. DNA for the CDR3: TGTGCCACCAGTGACGGACACAGAAAGGTAGGGGACTCTGGAAACACCATATATTTT. Its translation: CATSDGHRKVGDSGNTIYF. The rearrangement joins TRBV24-1 to TRBJ1-3; a weak D match, TRBD1 (5 bases). Germline V lookup: CDR1 KGHDR, CDR2 SFDVKD. Trimming left V 4 bases short and J 0 bases short, with 21 bases between. The CDR3 has 19 residues.